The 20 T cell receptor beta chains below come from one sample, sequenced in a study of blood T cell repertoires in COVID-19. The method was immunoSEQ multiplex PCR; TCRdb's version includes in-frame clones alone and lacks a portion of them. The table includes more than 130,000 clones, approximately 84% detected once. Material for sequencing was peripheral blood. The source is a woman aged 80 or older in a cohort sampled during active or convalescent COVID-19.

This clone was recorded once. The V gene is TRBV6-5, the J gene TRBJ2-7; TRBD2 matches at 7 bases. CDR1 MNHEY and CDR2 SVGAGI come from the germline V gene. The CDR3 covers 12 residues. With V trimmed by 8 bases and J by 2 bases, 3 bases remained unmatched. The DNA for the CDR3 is TGTGCCAGCCCGGGAGGAACCTACGAGCAGTACTTC. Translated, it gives CASPGGTYEQYF.

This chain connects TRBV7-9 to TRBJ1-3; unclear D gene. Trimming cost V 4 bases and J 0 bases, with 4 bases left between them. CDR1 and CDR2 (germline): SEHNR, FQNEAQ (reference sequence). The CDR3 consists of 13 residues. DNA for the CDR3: TGTGCCAGCAGCTCCTCCTCTGGAAACACCATATATTTT. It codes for CASSSSSGNTIYF.

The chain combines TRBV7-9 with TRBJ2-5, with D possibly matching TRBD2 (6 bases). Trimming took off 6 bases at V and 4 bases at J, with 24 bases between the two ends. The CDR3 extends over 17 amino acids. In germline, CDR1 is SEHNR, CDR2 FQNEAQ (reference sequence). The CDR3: CASRSITGTARGETQYF. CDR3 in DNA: TGTGCCAGCAGATCTATTACTGGGACCGCGCGGGGAGAGACCCAGTACTTC.

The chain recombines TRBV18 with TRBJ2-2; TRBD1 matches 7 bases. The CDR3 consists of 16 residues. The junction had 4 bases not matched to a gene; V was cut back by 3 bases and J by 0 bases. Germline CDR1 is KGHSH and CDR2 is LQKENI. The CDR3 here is CASSPDRVPNTGELFF. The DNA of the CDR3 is TGTGCCAGCTCACCCGACAGGGTCCCGAACACCGGGGAGCTGTTTTTT.

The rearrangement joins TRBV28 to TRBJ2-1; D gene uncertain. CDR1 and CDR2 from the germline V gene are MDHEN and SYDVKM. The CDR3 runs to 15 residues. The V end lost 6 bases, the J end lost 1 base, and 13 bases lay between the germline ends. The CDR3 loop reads CASSSHQVSYNEQFF. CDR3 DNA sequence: TGTGCCAGCAGCTCACACCAAGTATCCTACAATGAGCAGTTCTTC.

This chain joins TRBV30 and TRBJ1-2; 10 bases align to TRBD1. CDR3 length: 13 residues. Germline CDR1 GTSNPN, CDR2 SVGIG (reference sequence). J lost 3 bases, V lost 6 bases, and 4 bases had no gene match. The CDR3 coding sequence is TGTGCCTGTTGGGACAGGGGATACTATGGCTACACCTTC. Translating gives CACWDRGYYGYTF.

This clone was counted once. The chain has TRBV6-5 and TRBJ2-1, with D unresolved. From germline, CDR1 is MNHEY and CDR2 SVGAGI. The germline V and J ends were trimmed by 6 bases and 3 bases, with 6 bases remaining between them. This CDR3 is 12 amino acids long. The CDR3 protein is CASRRNYNEQFF. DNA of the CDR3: TGTGCCAGCAGGAGGAACTACAATGAGCAGTTCTTC.

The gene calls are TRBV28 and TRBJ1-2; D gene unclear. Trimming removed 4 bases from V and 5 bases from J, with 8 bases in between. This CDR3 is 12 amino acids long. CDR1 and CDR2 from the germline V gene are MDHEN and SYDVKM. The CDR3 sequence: CASSSVPYGYTF. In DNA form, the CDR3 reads TGTGCCAGCAGTTCAGTACCGTATGGCTACACCTTC.

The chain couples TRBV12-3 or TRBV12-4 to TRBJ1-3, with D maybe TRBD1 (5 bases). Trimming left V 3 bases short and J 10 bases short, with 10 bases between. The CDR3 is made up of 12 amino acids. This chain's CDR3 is CASSFYRGTIYF. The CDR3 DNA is TGTGCCAGCAGTTTTTATAGGGGTACCATATATTTT.

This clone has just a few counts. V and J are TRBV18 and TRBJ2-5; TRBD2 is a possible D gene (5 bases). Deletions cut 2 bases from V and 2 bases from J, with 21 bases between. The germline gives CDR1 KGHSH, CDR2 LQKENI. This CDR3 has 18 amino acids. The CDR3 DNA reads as TGTGCCAGCTCACCATTGACCCGGACTCACCCACTACAAGAGACCCAGTACTTC. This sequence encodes CASSPLTRTHPLQETQYF.

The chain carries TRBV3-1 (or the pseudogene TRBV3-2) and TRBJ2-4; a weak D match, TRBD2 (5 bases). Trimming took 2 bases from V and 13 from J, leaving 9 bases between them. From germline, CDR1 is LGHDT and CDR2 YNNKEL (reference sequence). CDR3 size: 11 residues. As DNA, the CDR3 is TGTGCCAGCAGCCAATTACGGGAACAGTACTTC. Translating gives CASSQLREQYF.

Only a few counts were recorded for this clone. In nucleotides, the CDR3 is TGTGCCTGGAGTATGGGGGCTGCTCAGCCCCAGCATTTT. Translated, it gives CAWSMGAAQPQHF. The chain links TRBV30 to TRBJ1-5; possibly TRBD1 for D (6 bases). Germline CDR1 is GTSNPN and CDR2 is SVGIG (reference sequence). V was shortened by 2 bases and J by 6 bases, with 11 bases between the two germline ends. The CDR3 extends over 13 amino acids.

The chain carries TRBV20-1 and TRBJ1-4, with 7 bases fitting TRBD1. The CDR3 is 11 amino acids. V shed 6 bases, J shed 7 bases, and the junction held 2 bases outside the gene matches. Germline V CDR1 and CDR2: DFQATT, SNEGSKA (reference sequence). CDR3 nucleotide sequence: TGCAGTGCAGGGGGCTTTGAAAAACTGTTTTTT. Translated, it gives CSAGGFEKLFF.

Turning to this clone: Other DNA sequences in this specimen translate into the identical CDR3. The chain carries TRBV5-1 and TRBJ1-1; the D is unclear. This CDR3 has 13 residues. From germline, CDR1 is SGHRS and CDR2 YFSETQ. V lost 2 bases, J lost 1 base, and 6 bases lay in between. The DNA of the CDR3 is TGCGCCAGCAGCTTTACCGGGAACACTGAAGCTTTCTTT. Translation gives CASSFTGNTEAFF.

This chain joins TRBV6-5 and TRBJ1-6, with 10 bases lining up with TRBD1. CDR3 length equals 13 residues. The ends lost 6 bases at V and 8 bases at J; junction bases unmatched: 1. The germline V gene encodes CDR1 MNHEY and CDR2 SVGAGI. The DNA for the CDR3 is TGTGCCAGCAGAGGGACAGGGGATTCACCCCTCCACTTT. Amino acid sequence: CASRGTGDSPLHF.

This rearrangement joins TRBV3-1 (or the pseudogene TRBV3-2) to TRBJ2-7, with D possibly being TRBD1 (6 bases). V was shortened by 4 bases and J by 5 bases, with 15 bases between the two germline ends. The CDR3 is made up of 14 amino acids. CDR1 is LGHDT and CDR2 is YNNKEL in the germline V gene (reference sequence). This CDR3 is CASSPPPTGDEQYF. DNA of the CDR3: TGTGCCAGCAGCCCCCCGCCGACAGGCGACGAGCAGTACTTC.

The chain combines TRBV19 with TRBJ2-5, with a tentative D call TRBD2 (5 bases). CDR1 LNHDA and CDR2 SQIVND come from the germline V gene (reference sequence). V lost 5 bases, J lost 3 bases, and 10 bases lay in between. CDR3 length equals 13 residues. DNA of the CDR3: TGTGCCAGTAGTCGGACGGAGGAAGAGACCCAGTACTTC. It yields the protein CASSRTEEETQYF. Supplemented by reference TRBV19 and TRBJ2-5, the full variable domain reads DGGITQSPKYLFRKEGQNVTLSCEQNLNHDAMYWYRQDPGQGLRLIYYSQIVNDFQKGDIAEGYSVSREKKESFPLTVTSAQKNPTAFYLCASSRTEEETQYFGPGTRLLVL.

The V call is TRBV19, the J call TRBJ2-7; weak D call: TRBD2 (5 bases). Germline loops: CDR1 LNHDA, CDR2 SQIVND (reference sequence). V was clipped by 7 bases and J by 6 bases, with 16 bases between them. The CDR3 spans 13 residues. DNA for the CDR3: TGTGCCAGTACCCAAACGGGAAGCTCCGAGCAGTACTTC. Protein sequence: CASTQTGSSEQYF.

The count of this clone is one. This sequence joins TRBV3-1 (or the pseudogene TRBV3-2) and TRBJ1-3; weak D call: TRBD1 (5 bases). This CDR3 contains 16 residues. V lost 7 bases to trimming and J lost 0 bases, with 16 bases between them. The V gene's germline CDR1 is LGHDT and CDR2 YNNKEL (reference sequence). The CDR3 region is CASTPGGGSSGNTIYF. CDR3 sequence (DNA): TGTGCCAGCACCCCGGGGGGAGGGAGCTCTGGAAACACCATATATTTT.

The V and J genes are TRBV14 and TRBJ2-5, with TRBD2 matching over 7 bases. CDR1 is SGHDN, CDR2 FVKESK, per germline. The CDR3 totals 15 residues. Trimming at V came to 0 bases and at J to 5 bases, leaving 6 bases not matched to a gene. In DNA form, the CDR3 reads TGTGCCAGCAGCCAAGACGGGAGGACTTACGAGACCCAGTACTTC. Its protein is CASSQDGRTYETQYF.